These T cell receptor beta chains were read from a single sample in a study of blood T cell repertoires in COVID-19. The assay was immunoSEQ multiplex PCR, and TCRdb's table has in-frame clones only and misses some. The sample lists roughly 220,000 clones; roughly 88% were seen once. The sample was PBMCs or T cells enriched from blood (not recorded which). The receptors stem from a woman aged 45 to 65 with acute COVID-19. Each CDR3 is given without its conserved first and last residue.

TRBJ1-5 TRBV5-3 ARRMDREVQSNQPQH
TRBJ2-7 TRBV3-1/TRBV3-2 ASSQDLVGSPGSYEQY
TRBJ2-1 TRBV11-3 ASSSRGNNEQF
TRBJ2-7 TRBV2 ASNGLFGSPQGQSYEQY
TRBJ2-7 TRBV29-1 SVEPRGKGEQY
TRBJ1-2 TRBV5-8 ASSYFTGDYGYT
TRBJ2-2 TRBV27 ASSFRLGGQGSTGELF
TRBJ2-7 TRBV11-2 ASRSNSAGEQY
TRBJ2-7 TRBV4-1 ASSQDYGWQGSHEQY
TRBJ2-1 TRBV6-5 ASRRVGRNNEQF
TRBJ1-1 TRBV7-9 ASSLRGLNTEAF
TRBJ2-1 TRBV7-2 ASSPRGRSYNEQF
TRBJ1-1 TRBV28 ASSRSGTGSPEAF
TRBJ1-2 TRBV18 ASSPPEFYGYT
TRBJ2-7 TRBV28 ASTKGGSLKEQY
TRBJ1-2 TRBV7-2 ASSLNRLEGYT
TRBJ2-7 TRBV23-1 ASRRDSSYEQY
TRBJ1-5 TRBV7-2 ASSKGQVYSNQPQH
TRBJ2-7 TRBV9 ASSSSRTGVTIYEQY
TRBJ2-7 TRBV6-2/TRBV6-3 ASSYSGTRSSYEQY
TRBJ1-5 TRBV25-1 ASSGTGKDQPQH
TRBJ1-4 TRBV18 ASSPGDRSTNEKLF
TRBJ2-3 TRBV7-8 ASSLVLLADTQY
TRBJ1-2 TRBV7-8 ASSLSPLWGSVNYGYT
TRBJ2-7 TRBV5-1 ASSSMASYEQY
TRBJ1-5 TRBV7-3 ASSSPDSYQPQH
TRBJ2-2 TRBV9 ASSAQSALAGELF
TRBJ2-3 TRBV27 ASSGGHPSYTQY
TRBJ1-5 TRBV27 ASAGSRGQPQH
TRBJ1-4 TRBV30 AWSVIQGKGLF
TRBJ1-4 TRBV15 ATSRDLTATNEKLF
TRBJ1-6 TRBV10-3 AVSGGGNSPLH
TRBJ2-1 TRBV6-6 ASSYGTSGSGEQF
TRBJ2-2 TRBV7-8 ASSFRDRSTGELF
TRBJ2-3 TRBV3-1/TRBV3-2 ASSHHTSGSPDTQY
TRBJ2-3 TRBV5-1 ASSFLRETTDTQY
TRBJ1-2 TRBV4-3 ASSQATHLGGIYGYT
TRBJ1-3 TRBV5-5 ASSFQGYGNTIY
TRBJ2-5 TRBV4-1 ASSQEGQGLETQY
TRBJ2-3 TRBV5-6 ASSTGLAGTDTQY
TRBJ2-3 TRBV6-5 ASSYAGYTDTQY
TRBJ2-7 TRBV28 ASSSPPGRPEG
TRBJ1-6 TRBV7-9 ASSLPGQGSPLH
TRBJ2-1 TRBV11-2 ASSLGLREQF
TRBJ1-2 TRBV6-5 ASRPQGSNYGYT
TRBJ1-1 TRBV11-2 ASSPGLQAGGTEAF
TRBJ2-1 TRBV30 AWSLRPVGNEQF
TRBJ1-4 TRBV19 ASSTEGATNEKLF
TRBJ1-2 TRBV6-4 ANGGYYGYT
TRBJ2-7 TRBV5-1 ASSTDIVKLYEQY
TRBJ2-7 TRBV11-3 ASSEGQGGEQY
TRBJ2-7 TRBV5-1 ASSDEDYTWDEQY
TRBJ2-7 TRBV6-2/TRBV6-3 ASSYRRTGTYEQY
TRBJ1-2 TRBV14 ASSQDLPGEGGKGYGYT
TRBJ2-2 TRBV6-2/TRBV6-3 ASSYPTGGAYTGELF
TRBJ2-1 TRBV28 ASSFSGRTGSYNEQF
TRBJ1-5 TRBV19 ASSKGGQGYHQPQH
TRBJ1-4 TRBV30 AWSGTAGEKLF
TRBJ1-1 TRBV28 ASSLDGGENTEAF
TRBJ2-7 TRBV5-5 ASSPTGVYEQY